This TCR beta chain originates from a study of blood T cell repertoires in COVID-19. Background on the study: Samples of COVID-19 (acute and convalescent) were obtained from the United States, Italy and Spain.

Authors' data handling: Estimation of nucleated cell counts was performed using reference gene primer amplification. Data came from immunoSEQ multiplex PCR; TCRdb stores just in-frame clones and leaves some out. Clone size and the V and J calls come from that table; the DNA yielded D and trimming. This table holds 350,000 to 450,000 clones, 85% to 90% found once. Before being deemed recovered, Cohort 3 donors had two negative PCRs, clearance, or symptom resolution. With 4 bases clipped from V and 7 bases from J, the junction kept 9 bases outside the gene matches. CDR3 length equals 15 residues. CDR1 and CDR2 (germline): SGHVS, FQNEAQ.

The V call is TRBV7-8, the J call TRBJ2-1; 8 nucleotides agree with TRBD2. This clonotype was obtained from a woman aged 30 to 39 who had recovered from COVID-19. Sequencing input: PBMCs or T cells enriched from blood (not recorded which). The CDR3, as DNA: TGTGCCAGCAGCTCAACCAGCGGGAGTGGTAATGAGCAGTTCTTC. It translates to CASSSTSGSGNEQFF.